A selection of T cell receptor beta chains follows, all from one sample in a study of control samples from healthy donors and cancer patients. The method was immunoSEQ multiplex PCR; TCRdb's version includes in-frame clones alone and lacks a portion of them. Of about 110,000 clones in the sample, less than 95% were seen once. Sequencing input: blood. Receptor source: a human donor in good health. The donor label of this sample is uncertain. Both conserved end residues are part of each CDR3. A D gene is named only where the DNA matches it firmly. Size is stated for part of the rows, as once, few or many counts, or as a class when the clone is expanded.

J: TRBJ1-2; size: -; V: TRBV20-1; D: -; CDR3: CSALTNYGYTF; DNA: TGCAGTGCCCTTACTAACTATGGCTACACCTTC
J: TRBJ1-2; size: -; V: TRBV30; D: -; CDR3: CAWRVPGGYGYTF; DNA: TGTGCCTGGAGGGTCCCGGGAGGCTATGGCTACACCTTC
J: TRBJ1-1; size: -; V: TRBV19; D: -; CDR3: CASSIISNTEAFF; DNA: TGTGCCAGTAGTATAATCAGTAACACTGAAGCTTTCTTT
J: TRBJ2-1; size: -; V: TRBV21-1; D: -; CDR3: CASRQEPYNEQFF; DNA: TGTGCCAGCAGACAGGAACCCTACAATGAGCAGTTCTTC
J: TRBJ2-1; size: -; V: TRBV10-3; D: TRBD2; CDR3: CAISERRETNNEQFF; DNA: TGTGCCATCAGTGAGAGGCGGGAGACCAACAATGAGCAGTTCTTC
J: TRBJ2-1; size: -; V: TRBV10-3; D: TRBD1; CDR3: CAISRDSYNEQFF; DNA: TGTGCCATCAGTCGGGACAGTTACAATGAGCAGTTCTTC
J: TRBJ2-3; size: -; V: TRBV24-1; D: -; CDR3: CATSDLQGGLTDTQYF; DNA: TGTGCCACCAGTGATCTACAGGGAGGGCTGACAGATACGCAGTATTTT
J: TRBJ2-6; size: -; V: TRBV5-6; D: -; CDR3: CASSFRQVLSGANVLTF; DNA: TGTGCCAGCAGCTTCCGACAGGTCCTCTCTGGGGCCAACGTCCTGACTTTC
J: TRBJ1-6; size: -; V: TRBV11-2; D: -; CDR3: CASSLQNLAQGNSPLHF; DNA: TGTGCCAGCAGCTTACAGAACCTAGCTCAGGGTAATTCACCCCTCCACTTT
J: TRBJ1-1; size: -; V: TRBV19; D: -; CDR3: CASSHDWGGTEAFF; DNA: TGTGCCAGTAGCCATGACTGGGGCGGCACTGAAGCTTTCTTT
J: TRBJ1-1; size: -; V: TRBV20-1; D: -; CDR3: CSARVRGEGFF; DNA: TGCAGTGCTAGAGTACGAGGTGAAGGTTTCTTT
J: TRBJ2-3; size: -; V: TRBV7-9; D: -; CDR3: CASSLALSTDTQYF; DNA: TGTGCCAGCAGCTTAGCACTCAGCACAGATACGCAGTATTTT
J: TRBJ2-1; size: once; V: TRBV7-8; D: TRBD2; CDR3: CASSLGRGGNPENEQFF; DNA: TGTGCCAGCAGCTTAGGCCGCGGGGGGAACCCCGAGAATGAGCAGTTCTTC
J: TRBJ2-6; size: -; V: TRBV7-8; D: TRBD2; CDR3: CASSTRGGLSSGANVLTF; DNA: TGTGCCAGCAGCACGCGGGGGGGTCTAAGCTCTGGGGCCAACGTCCTGACTTTC
J: TRBJ2-5; size: -; V: TRBV7-8; D: TRBD2; CDR3: CASSSGGQETQYF; DNA: TGTGCCAGCAGCTCGGGGGGCCAAGAGACCCAGTACTTC
J: TRBJ2-3; size: -; V: TRBV27; D: TRBD2; CDR3: CASSFKGVYVAGGTDTQYF; DNA: TGTGCCAGCAGTTTTAAGGGCGTATATGTAGCGGGGGGGACAGATACGCAGTATTTT
J: TRBJ1-1; size: -; V: TRBV5-1; D: -; CDR3: CASSLAGLGDAFF; DNA: TGCGCCAGCAGCTTGGCCGGGCTGGGGGACGCTTTCTTT
J: TRBJ1-1; size: -; V: TRBV19; D: -; CDR3: CASRWTSANTEAFF; DNA: TGTGCCAGTAGATGGACATCGGCGAACACTGAAGCTTTCTTT
J: TRBJ2-1; size: -; V: TRBV5-4; D: TRBD2; CDR3: CASSVTSGGDNEQFF; DNA: TGTGCCAGCAGCGTGACTAGCGGGGGGGACAATGAGCAGTTCTTC
J: TRBJ1-1; size: -; V: TRBV2; D: -; CDR3: CASTEDGNTEAFF; DNA: TGTGCCAGCACCGAGGATGGGAACACTGAAGCTTTCTTT
J: TRBJ1-1; size: -; V: TRBV7-9; D: -; CDR3: CASSWVNTEAFF; DNA: TGTGCCAGCAGCTGGGTGAACACTGAAGCTTTCTTT
J: TRBJ1-6; size: -; V: TRBV18; D: -; CDR3: CASSPGAASPLHF; DNA: TGTGCCAGCTCACCAGGGGCCGCGTCACCCCTCCACTTT
J: TRBJ2-5; size: -; V: TRBV30; D: TRBD1; CDR3: CAWTRTGQETQYF; DNA: TGTGCCTGGACCAGGACAGGACAAGAGACCCAGTACTTC
J: TRBJ1-2; size: -; V: TRBV29-1; D: -; CDR3: CSVAGADGYTF; DNA: TGCAGCGTTGCGGGGGCGGATGGCTACACCTTC
J: TRBJ2-2; size: -; V: TRBV19; D: -; CDR3: CASSIFVGRPANTGELFF; DNA: TGTGCCAGTAGTATTTTCGTGGGCCGACCCGCGAACACCGGGGAGCTGTTTTTT
J: TRBJ1-2; size: -; V: TRBV18; D: TRBD1; CDR3: CASSPEGAHGYTF; DNA: TGTGCCAGCTCACCGGAGGGGGCGCATGGCTACACCTTC
J: TRBJ2-6; size: -; V: TRBV6-6; D: -; CDR3: CASSRTGGHLSGANVLTF; DNA: TGTGCCAGCAGTCGCACCGGGGGCCACCTCTCTGGGGCCAACGTCCTGACTTTC
J: TRBJ2-3; size: -; V: TRBV2; D: -; CDR3: CASREGLSTDTQYF; DNA: TGTGCCAGCAGGGAAGGTCTCAGTACAGATACGCAGTATTTT
J: TRBJ2-2; size: -; V: TRBV4-3; D: -; CDR3: CASSQAPAGELFF; DNA: TGCGCCAGCAGCCAAGCCCCAGCTGGGGAGCTGTTTTTT
J: TRBJ2-2; size: -; V: TRBV3-1/TRBV3-2; D: -; CDR3: CASSRGNTGELFF; DNA: TGTGCCAGCAGCCGGGGGAACACCGGGGAGCTGTTTTTT
J: TRBJ2-3; size: -; V: TRBV23-1; D: -; CDR3: CASRPPLSLPPGTDTQYF; DNA: TGCGCCAGCAGGCCACCTCTGTCCCTACCCCCCGGCACAGATACGCAGTATTTT
J: TRBJ1-4; size: -; V: TRBV7-8; D: TRBD1; CDR3: CASSQEGTGDEKLFF; DNA: TGTGCCAGCAGCCAAGAAGGGACAGGGGATGAAAAACTGTTTTTT
J: TRBJ1-2; size: -; V: TRBV19; D: TRBD1; CDR3: CASVQGNYGYTF; DNA: TGTGCCAGCGTACAGGGGAACTATGGCTACACCTTC
J: TRBJ2-1; size: -; V: TRBV24-1; D: -; CDR3: CATSGGGLTNEQFF; DNA: TGTGCCACCAGTGGGGGAGGACTAACAAATGAGCAGTTCTTC
J: TRBJ1-6; size: -; V: TRBV27; D: -; CDR3: CASRPLTTNSPLHF; DNA: TGTGCTAGCCGACCATTGACAACGAATTCACCCCTCCACTTT
J: TRBJ1-1; size: -; V: TRBV9; D: -; CDR3: CASSANSQAMNTEAFF; DNA: TGTGCCAGCAGCGCCAATTCACAGGCGATGAACACTGAAGCTTTCTTT
J: TRBJ2-5; size: -; V: TRBV5-5; D: -; CDR3: CASSLATGGGQETQYF; DNA: TGTGCCAGCAGCTTGGCCACAGGTGGTGGACAAGAGACCCAGTACTTC
J: TRBJ2-1; size: -; V: TRBV5-1; D: -; CDR3: CASSLGGQGGRSEQFF; DNA: TGCGCCAGCAGCTTGGGAGGGCAGGGGGGGCGTAGTGAGCAGTTCTTC
J: TRBJ2-7; size: -; V: TRBV28; D: -; CDR3: CASSFPGTPGGEQYF; DNA: TGTGCCAGCAGTTTCCCCGGGACCCCGGGCGGGGAGCAGTACTTC
J: TRBJ1-2; size: -; V: TRBV3-1/TRBV3-2; D: -; CDR3: CASSPGSYGYTF; DNA: TGTGCCAGCAGCCCCGGGAGTTATGGCTACACCTTC
J: TRBJ1-1; size: -; V: TRBV7-8; D: -; CDR3: CASSLAGKLNMNTEAFF; DNA: TGTGCCAGCAGCTTGGCAGGGAAGTTAAACATGAACACTGAAGCTTTCTTT
J: TRBJ2-5; size: -; V: TRBV11-1; D: TRBD2; CDR3: CASQRGSQETQYF; DNA: TGTGCCAGTCAGCGCGGGAGCCAAGAGACCCAGTACTTC